A single sample is the source of the 2 T cell receptor beta chains below, sequenced in a study of cytotoxic CD8 clonotypes in ibrutinib-treated CLL. Assay: immunoSEQ multiplex PCR; the TCRdb copy retains only in-frame clones and omits some. The sample consists of approximately 47,000 clones, 65% of them appearing once. The sequences come from PBMCs, collected after 24 months of ibrutinib treatment. The receptors here all came from a human donor with chronic lymphocytic leukemia.

The CDR3 is CASSPDLPGNTIYF. The DNA of the CDR3 is TGTGCCAGCTCACCGGACCTTCCTGGAAACACCATATATTTT. The genes are TRBV18 and TRBJ1-3; D unresolved. Trimming pared 3 bases from V and 2 bases from J, leaving 8 bases between. Germline V gene data show CDR1 as KGHSH and CDR2 as LQKENI. The CDR3 covers 14 residues. The full variable domain, completed using reference TRBV18 and TRBJ1-3, is NAGVMQNPRHLVRRRGQEARLRCSPMKGHSHVYWYRQLPEEGLKFMVYLQKENIIDESGMPKERFSAEFPKEGPSILRIQQVVRGDSAAYFCASSPDLPGNTIYFGEGSWLTVV.

The rearrangement links TRBV27 to TRBJ1-5; tentatively, D is TRBD1 (6 bases). The CDR3 loop spans 14 amino acids. Germline loops: CDR1 MNHEY, CDR2 SMNVEV (reference sequence). The V and J ends lost 5 bases and 0 bases respectively, with 8 bases between them. The CDR3 region is CASSTGYSNQPQHF. In nucleotides, the CDR3 is TGTGCCAGCAGTACAGGGTATAGCAATCAGCCCCAGCATTTT.